Listed below are T cell receptor beta chains from one sample, sequenced in a study of CD8 T cells in ankylosing spondylitis. Each CDR3 protein gets one entry after TCRdb re-called the 5' RACE reads with MiXCR. The sample comprises around 340,000 distinct CDR3 sequences, over 12% of which are singletons, and roughly 0.99% rests with the top ten. The source material was blood, either unsorted or a sorted T cell fraction (not recorded which). The receptor set was obtained from a male donor with ankylosing spondylitis or in good health (not recorded which). Both conserved end residues are part of each CDR3. Fields, in order: CDR3 DNA, CDR3 protein, V gene, D gene, J gene, clone size. A D gene is named only where the DNA matches it firmly. Not all rows give a size; the values are once, few, many and, for expanded clones, a class.

DNA: TGCGCCAGCAGCCCCCCGGACAGGGGCGGCTACACCTTC
CDR3: CASSPPDRGGYTF
V: TRBV5-1
D: TRBD1
J: TRBJ1-2
size: few

DNA: TGCAGTGCTAGGGCGGGACTGTCCAATCAGCCCCAGCATTTT
CDR3: CSARAGLSNQPQHF
V: TRBV20-1
D: NA
J: TRBJ1-5
size: NA

DNA: TGCAGTGCTAGATACGCCAGCCCTACTGAAGCTTTCTTT
CDR3: CSARYASPTEAFF
V: TRBV20-1
D: NA
J: TRBJ1-1
size: NA

DNA: TGCGCCAGCACTCGCAGCGGGGAAACACTCACAGATACGCAGTATTTT
CDR3: CASTRSGETLTDTQYF
V: TRBV5-1
D: TRBD2
J: TRBJ2-3
size: few

DNA: TGCAGTGCTAGAGTTGCGGGGGGGAAAGATACGCAGTATTTT
CDR3: CSARVAGGKDTQYF
V: TRBV20-1
D: TRBD2
J: TRBJ2-3
size: few

DNA: TGTGCCACCAGGGAGGACACTGAAGCTTTCTTT
CDR3: CATREDTEAFF
V: TRBV10-3
D: NA
J: TRBJ1-1
size: many

DNA: TGTGCCAGCAGACTAACCCCTAGAGAACCCACAGATACGCAGTATTTT
CDR3: CASRLTPREPTDTQYF
V: TRBV7-9
D: NA
J: TRBJ2-3
size: few

DNA: TGTGCCATCCGATCTTCTCCGGGACAGGGAAATGAAGCTTTCTTT
CDR3: CAIRSSPGQGNEAFF
V: TRBV6-1
D: TRBD1
J: TRBJ1-1
size: NA

DNA: TGTGCCAGCAGCCCCGGGACTGCCGCCCTCCTGACTTTC
CDR3: CASSPGTAALLTF
V: TRBV7-2
D: NA
J: TRBJ2-6
size: NA

DNA: TGCGCCAGCAGCTTGGAACTAGCGGGGAACATTCAGTACTTC
CDR3: CASSLELAGNIQYF
V: TRBV5-1
D: TRBD2
J: TRBJ2-4
size: NA

DNA: TGTGCCAGCACACAGGGGGCCCAAGAGACCCAGTACTTC
CDR3: CASTQGAQETQYF
V: TRBV12-3/TRBV12-4
D: TRBD1
J: TRBJ2-5
size: NA

DNA: TGCGCCAGCAGCTCCCAGGGAGGAGGCACTGAAGCTTTCTTT
CDR3: CASSSQGGGTEAFF
V: TRBV5-1
D: NA
J: TRBJ1-1
size: few

DNA: TGTGCCAGCAGCTTGGATGGGGGACTAGCGTTGGCCCAGTACTTC
CDR3: CASSLDGGLALAQYF
V: TRBV5-4
D: TRBD2
J: TRBJ2-5
size: few

DNA: TGTGCCACCCGACTAGCGGGAGGACGCACAGATACGCAGTATTTT
CDR3: CATRLAGGRTDTQYF
V: TRBV12-3/TRBV12-4
D: TRBD2
J: TRBJ2-3
size: few

DNA: TGTGCCAGCAGCCCCAGTAGCGGAGCCTACGAGCAGTACTTC
CDR3: CASSPSSGAYEQYF
V: TRBV5-5
D: NA
J: TRBJ2-7
size: few

DNA: TGTGCCAGCAGCCTGCTGCGGGGCGGCCAAGAGACCCAGTACTTC
CDR3: CASSLLRGGQETQYF
V: TRBV5-6
D: NA
J: TRBJ2-5
size: NA

DNA: TGTGCCAGCACACCCGGGGGGGAATCTAGCACAGATACGCAGTATTTT
CDR3: CASTPGGESSTDTQYF
V: TRBV12-3/TRBV12-4
D: TRBD2
J: TRBJ2-3
size: NA

DNA: TGTGCCAGCAGGGACCAGGGACTAGCGAGTAATGAGCAGTTCTTC
CDR3: CASRDQGLASNEQFF
V: TRBV14
D: TRBD2
J: TRBJ2-1
size: NA

DNA: TGCGCCAGCAGCTTGGAAGGGGAGAAGGCCCTCCACTTT
CDR3: CASSLEGEKALHF
V: TRBV5-1
D: NA
J: TRBJ1-6
size: many

DNA: TGCAGCGATGAACAGGGGCCCGCTTCCATGAACACTGAAGCTTTCTTT
CDR3: CSDEQGPASMNTEAFF
V: TRBV29-1
D: TRBD1
J: TRBJ1-1
size: NA

DNA: TGCAGTGCTAGGGAGTCGGGGGACTATGGCTACACCTTC
CDR3: CSARESGDYGYTF
V: TRBV20-1
D: NA
J: TRBJ1-2
size: NA

DNA: TGTGCCAGCAACCGTCCCAACTACGAGCAGTACTTC
CDR3: CASNRPNYEQYF
V: TRBV5-5
D: NA
J: TRBJ2-7
size: NA

DNA: TGCAGTGCTAGTAGGGGACAGGGTTTGGGCTACACCTTC
CDR3: CSASRGQGLGYTF
V: TRBV20-1
D: TRBD1
J: TRBJ1-2
size: NA

DNA: TGTGCCAGCAGCTTTGGACTAGCGGGAGAGGATTACGAGCAGTACTTC
CDR3: CASSFGLAGEDYEQYF
V: TRBV7-9
D: TRBD2
J: TRBJ2-7
size: NA

DNA: TGTGCCAGCAGCCCGACTAGCGGGAGGTCACGCACAGATACGCAGTATTTT
CDR3: CASSPTSGRSRTDTQYF
V: TRBV7-2
D: TRBD2
J: TRBJ2-3
size: NA

DNA: TGTGCCAGCAGTTTATCGGGGCGCGAGATAAATCAGCCCCAGCATTTT
CDR3: CASSLSGREINQPQHF
V: TRBV27
D: NA
J: TRBJ1-5
size: NA

DNA: TGTGCCAGCAGCTTGGAACCCCGGACGGAGCAGTTCTTC
CDR3: CASSLEPRTEQFF
V: TRBV7-2
D: NA
J: TRBJ2-1
size: NA

DNA: TGCAGCGCCTTTCGGTCTACAAGTAGCACTGAAGCTTTCTTT
CDR3: CSAFRSTSSTEAFF
V: TRBV29-1
D: NA
J: TRBJ1-1
size: few

DNA: TGTGCCAGCAGCTTAGAGTGGGGCACAGATACGCAGTATTTT
CDR3: CASSLEWGTDTQYF
V: TRBV7-2
D: NA
J: TRBJ2-3
size: few

DNA: TGCGCCAGCAGCCAACAACTAGCGGGGGGCACAGATACGCAGTATTTT
CDR3: CASSQQLAGGTDTQYF
V: TRBV4-1
D: TRBD2
J: TRBJ2-3
size: NA

DNA: TGTGCCAGCAGTTTTTTCCCGGCCGAGCAGTACTTC
CDR3: CASSFFPAEQYF
V: TRBV12-3/TRBV12-4
D: NA
J: TRBJ2-7
size: few

DNA: TGCGCCAGCAGCCAACCGGCGAGGGGGACGGTCGACTATGGCTACACCTTC
CDR3: CASSQPARGTVDYGYTF
V: TRBV4-1
D: NA
J: TRBJ1-2
size: NA

DNA: TGTGCCAGCAGCTTAGATGGTCGCGTCAGGGCCACCGGGGAGCTGTTTTTT
CDR3: CASSLDGRVRATGELFF
V: TRBV27
D: NA
J: TRBJ2-2
size: few

DNA: TGTGCCAGCAGTTACCCCCAGGGGGGATATAACACCGGGGAGCTGTTTTTT
CDR3: CASSYPQGGYNTGELFF
V: TRBV6-5
D: NA
J: TRBJ2-2
size: NA

DNA: TGTGCCAGCAGCTTGAGGCACAATGAGCAGTTCTTC
CDR3: CASSLRHNEQFF
V: TRBV5-4
D: NA
J: TRBJ2-1
size: few

DNA: TGCGCCAGCAGAAATGGGACAGGGAGTCGGGAGCAGTACTTC
CDR3: CASRNGTGSREQYF
V: TRBV5-1
D: TRBD1
J: TRBJ2-7
size: many

DNA: TGTGCCTGGAGTGTCGGTCGGCAGGGGAGTTCACCCCTCCACTTT
CDR3: CAWSVGRQGSSPLHF
V: TRBV30
D: NA
J: TRBJ1-6
size: NA

DNA: TGTGCCAGCAGCCAAGATCGGGCTAGCGGGGGGAATGAGCAGTTCTTC
CDR3: CASSQDRASGGNEQFF
V: TRBV3-1
D: TRBD2
J: TRBJ2-1
size: NA

DNA: TGCGCCAGCAGCCAAGATTTAGCAGGGACTAATGAAAAACTGCTTTTT
CDR3: CASSQDLAGTNEKLLF
V: TRBV4-1
D: NA
J: TRBJ1-4
size: NA

DNA: TGTGCCAGCAATCAAGTCTTGGCAGGCCAACACCGGGAGCTGTTTTTT
CDR3: CASNQVLAGQHRELFF
V: TRBV7-8
D: NA
J: TRBJ2-2
size: NA

DNA: TGTGCCAGCAGCCGCTCGACTGGGACGGGGCAAGAGACCCAGTACTTC
CDR3: CASSRSTGTGQETQYF
V: TRBV4-2
D: NA
J: TRBJ2-5
size: few

DNA: TGCGCCAGCAGCCAAGATCTTAGCGACCCCTGGGCCAAAAACATTCAGTACTTC
CDR3: CASSQDLSDPWAKNIQYF
V: TRBV4-1
D: NA
J: TRBJ2-4
size: few

DNA: TGTGCCAGCAACAAACAGGGCCGGGAGACCCAGTACTTC
CDR3: CASNKQGRETQYF
V: TRBV6-1
D: NA
J: TRBJ2-5
size: once

DNA: TGTGCCAGCAGTTTAGGAGGGGGGCATAACACAGATACGCAGTATTTT
CDR3: CASSLGGGHNTDTQYF
V: TRBV11-2
D: NA
J: TRBJ2-3
size: NA

DNA: TGTGCCAGCAGCGTAGCTGTGCCAGATACGCAGTATTTT
CDR3: CASSVAVPDTQYF
V: TRBV9
D: NA
J: TRBJ2-3
size: few

DNA: TGCGCCAGTAACACAGGGGGTATGGAAGATACGCAGTATTTT
CDR3: CASNTGGMEDTQYF
V: TRBV5-1
D: TRBD1
J: TRBJ2-3
size: NA

DNA: TGTGCCAGCAGCACAGAGGGGGGTTACGGGAGTAGCTATGAGCAGTTCTTC
CDR3: CASSTEGGYGSSYEQFF
V: TRBV7-8
D: NA
J: TRBJ2-1
size: few

DNA: TGCGCCAGCAGCTTCACGGGAGCCGGGGAGACCCAGTACTTC
CDR3: CASSFTGAGETQYF
V: TRBV5-1
D: NA
J: TRBJ2-5
size: few

DNA: TGCGCCAGCAGCTTGGCCGAGGCAGCCTATGGCTACACCTTC
CDR3: CASSLAEAAYGYTF
V: TRBV5-1
D: NA
J: TRBJ1-2
size: NA

DNA: TGTGCCAGCAGTAGACAGGGCGACTCCTACGAGCAGTACTTC
CDR3: CASSRQGDSYEQYF
V: TRBV12-3/TRBV12-4
D: TRBD1
J: TRBJ2-7
size: few

DNA: TGTGCCAGCAGCCAAGACCTGTGGCATACGCAGTATTTT
CDR3: CASSQDLWHTQYF
V: TRBV4-2
D: NA
J: TRBJ2-3
size: few

DNA: TGTGCCAGCAGCCAAGGACTAGCGTCGAAAGAGACCCAGTACTTC
CDR3: CASSQGLASKETQYF
V: TRBV7-9
D: TRBD2
J: TRBJ2-5
size: NA

DNA: TGTGCCACCAGCAGAGTCCAACCGGGACAGGAGGCTTTCTTT
CDR3: CATSRVQPGQEAFF
V: TRBV15
D: TRBD1
J: TRBJ1-1
size: NA